A selection of T cell receptor beta chains follows, all from one sample in a study of multiple sclerosis patients with progressive multifocal leukoencephalopathy. The assay was immunoSEQ multiplex PCR, and TCRdb's table has in-frame clones only and misses some. Here the sample spans some 28,000 clones, approximately 85% being singletons. Specimen: PBMCs, collected from a patient treated with natalizumab. The source of these receptors is a woman younger than 45 with progressive multifocal leukoencephalopathy. The CDR3 runs from the conserved cysteine through the conserved F or W. The D gene is left open where the match is weak. For some rows the clone size is stated as once, few or many, or as a class when expanded; others skip it.

TGTGCCAGCAGCTACCCAGGGGACCCAATGACACAAAACATTCAGTACTTC	CASSYPGDPMTQNIQYF	-	-	TRBV11-2	TRBJ2-4
TGCGCCAGCAGCCACGGTGGGGGAGATACGCAGTATTTT	CASSHGGGDTQYF	-	-	TRBV4-1	TRBJ2-3
TGCGCCAGCAGCTTCACCACTTCGCAGGGGGCAGGAGATACGCAGTATTTT	CASSFTTSQGAGDTQYF	TRBD1	-	TRBV5-1	TRBJ2-3
TGTGCCAGCCGCTGGACGGTAAACACTGAAGCTTTCTTT	CASRWTVNTEAFF	-	-	TRBV27	TRBJ1-1
TGTGCCAGCAGCTTGGCTAGTGGAGACACTGAAGCTTTCTTT	CASSLASGDTEAFF	-	-	TRBV5-6	TRBJ1-1
TGTGCCAGCAGCTTTGGGGCCTTTCGGGACGAGCAGTACTTC	CASSFGAFRDEQYF	-	once	TRBV7-8	TRBJ2-7
TGTGCCAGTAGTATGACCGGGACTAACTACGAGCAGTACTTC	CASSMTGTNYEQYF	TRBD2	-	TRBV19	TRBJ2-7
TGTGCCAGCAGTGAAAGTGGGGTTGGTCAGCCCCAGCATTTT	CASSESGVGQPQHF	-	-	TRBV6-1	TRBJ1-5
TGTGCCAGCAGCTTCAGACAGGGGCTCCCCTCTGGGGCCAACGTCCTGACTTTC	CASSFRQGLPSGANVLTF	TRBD1	-	TRBV9	TRBJ2-6
TGTGCCAGCAGCTTAGCGGCGGGGATAGGGGTGAGCACTGAAGCTTTCTTT	CASSLAAGIGVSTEAFF	-	few	TRBV7-2	TRBJ1-1
TGTGCCAGCAGTGAGACAGGTAGCAATCAGCCCCAGCATTTT	CASSETGSNQPQHF	-	-	TRBV6-1	TRBJ1-5
TGCGCCAGCAGCTTGGGGGGGACTAGCGGACCTTCCTACAATGAGCAGTTCTTC	CASSLGGTSGPSYNEQFF	TRBD2	-	TRBV5-1	TRBJ2-1
TGTGCCTGGGGGTCCGGGTATGGCTACACCTTC	CAWGSGYGYTF	-	-	TRBV30	TRBJ1-2
TGTGCCAGCAGTAGCACCAAAATCCGGGACAGGGCCACAGATACGCAGTATTTT	CASSSTKIRDRATDTQYF	TRBD1	once	TRBV27	TRBJ2-3
TGCGCCAGCAGCTTGGCTCTGACAGAAGATGGCTACACCTTC	CASSLALTEDGYTF	-	few	TRBV5-1	TRBJ1-2
TGCGCCAGCAGCCAAGATTTGGAGAGCTACCCGAACACTGAAGCTTTCTTT	CASSQDLESYPNTEAFF	-	-	TRBV4-1	TRBJ1-1
TGTGCCAGCAGCTCGTGGACAGGGGGAAGGTATAATTCACCCCTCCACTTT	CASSSWTGGRYNSPLHF	TRBD1	-	TRBV7-9	TRBJ1-6
TGTGCCAGCAGTTGGGCCTACGAGCAGTACTTC	CASSWAYEQYF	-	-	TRBV28	TRBJ2-7
TGTGCCAGCAGCTTATCGGGGGCCTACGAGCAGTACTTC	CASSLSGAYEQYF	-	-	TRBV7-8	TRBJ2-7
TGTGCCAGCAGCTCGGGGACAGGGAGGGCGGTGGTTCAAGAGACCCAGTACTTC	CASSSGTGRAVVQETQYF	TRBD1	-	TRBV7-9	TRBJ2-5
TGTGCCAGCAGTTTGGCAGGGGTCGGAAACACCATATATTTT	CASSLAGVGNTIYF	-	once	TRBV6-5	TRBJ1-3
TGTGCCAGCAGCTTAGATCCAGTCTCCTACAATGAGCAGTTCTTC	CASSLDPVSYNEQFF	-	once	TRBV7-3	TRBJ2-1
TGTGCCAGCAGCCGACCGGGACAGCCCTACGAGCAGTACTTC	CASSRPGQPYEQYF	TRBD1	-	TRBV4-2	TRBJ2-7
TGTGCCAGTGGACAGGGCGGTACGAGTGAAGCTTTCTTT	CASGQGGTSEAFF	TRBD1	-	TRBV19	TRBJ1-1
TGTGCCAGCAGCCTAACGCAGGGGCTCAAAAACATTCAGTACTTC	CASSLTQGLKNIQYF	-	few	TRBV7-9	TRBJ2-4
TGTGCCAGCAGAGAAGACGGGGGGGTCCTCTACGAGCAGTACTTC	CASREDGGVLYEQYF	TRBD2	-	TRBV5-4	TRBJ2-7